The text below deals with one T cell receptor beta chain. The data are from a study of blood T cell repertoires in COVID-19. The assay was immunoSEQ multiplex PCR, and TCRdb's table has in-frame clones only and misses some. The table lists about 310,000 clones, just under 90% of them singletons. The CDR3 sequence is 17 residues long. The junction had 7 bases not matched to a gene; V was cut back by 0 bases and J by 2 bases. Germline CDR1 and CDR2: LGHNA and YSLEER. Material: PBMCs or T cells enriched from blood (not recorded which). The source of this sequence is a woman under 40 who had recovered from COVID-19. The V gene is TRBV4-3, the J gene TRBJ2-7, with TRBD2 matching 10 bases. The CDR3: CASSQERELAGTYEQYF. For the CDR3, the DNA is TGCGCCAGCAGCCAAGAGAGGGAACTAGCGGGGACCTACGAGCAGTACTTC.